This TCR beta chain was captured in a study of cytomegalovirus exposure and HLA in healthy donors. PCR primers comprised 60 Vbeta and 13 Jbeta primers. Profiled with immunoSEQ multiplex PCR; TCRdb holds only in-frame clones, not every one. The sample holds some 200,000 clones, about 79% seen once. Trimming took off 8 bases at V and 0 bases at J, with 11 bases between the two ends. This CDR3 region has 13 residues. The germline gives CDR1 GTSNPN, CDR2 SVGIG (reference sequence). The specimen was PBMCs. The sequence derives from a man between 18 and 29 years old in good health and CMV-seronegative. This sequence joins TRBV30 and TRBJ2-1; no reliable D call. CDR3 sequence: CAQSRSSYNEQFF. The DNA for the CDR3 is TGTGCCCAAAGCCGTAGCTCCTACAATGAGCAGTTCTTC. The full variable domain, its missing parts supplied by reference TRBV30 and TRBJ2-1, is SQTIHQWPATLVQPVGSPLSLECTVEGTSNPNLYWYRQAAGRGLQLLFYSVGIGQISSEVPQNLSASRPQDRQFILSSKKLLLSDSGFYLCAQSRSSYNEQFFGPGTRLTVL.